Here is one TCR beta chain with its context. In the PCR, 60 Vbeta and 13 Jbeta primers were used. Sequencing was performed with immunoSEQ multiplex PCR; in TCRdb, only in-frame clones are kept and a portion is missing. The sample contains about 120,000 clones, under 90% of which appear only once. The sample belongs to a study of cytomegalovirus exposure and HLA in healthy donors. As for the study in general: Prior work identified some 120 million unique TCR beta sequences in roughly 190 million T cells.

V was clipped by 3 bases and J by 1 base, with 6 bases between them. Germline V lookup: CDR1 SGHAT, CDR2 FQNNGV. This CDR3 is 14 amino acids long. J is TRBJ1-4 and V is TRBV11-2; D remains unclear. This TCR came from a female donor in good health and CMV-seropositive. The sample was PBMCs. The CDR3 DNA reads TGTGCCAGCAGCTTCGCACTAACTAATGAAAAACTGTTTTTT. Its protein is CASSFALTNEKLFF. The whole variable domain, filled in from reference TRBV11-2 and TRBJ1-4, reads EAGVAQSPRYKIIEKRQSVAFWCNPISGHATLYWYQQILGQGPKLLIQFQNNGVVDDSQLPKDRFSAERLKGVDSTLKIQPAKLEDSAVYLCASSFALTNEKLFFGSGTQLSVL.